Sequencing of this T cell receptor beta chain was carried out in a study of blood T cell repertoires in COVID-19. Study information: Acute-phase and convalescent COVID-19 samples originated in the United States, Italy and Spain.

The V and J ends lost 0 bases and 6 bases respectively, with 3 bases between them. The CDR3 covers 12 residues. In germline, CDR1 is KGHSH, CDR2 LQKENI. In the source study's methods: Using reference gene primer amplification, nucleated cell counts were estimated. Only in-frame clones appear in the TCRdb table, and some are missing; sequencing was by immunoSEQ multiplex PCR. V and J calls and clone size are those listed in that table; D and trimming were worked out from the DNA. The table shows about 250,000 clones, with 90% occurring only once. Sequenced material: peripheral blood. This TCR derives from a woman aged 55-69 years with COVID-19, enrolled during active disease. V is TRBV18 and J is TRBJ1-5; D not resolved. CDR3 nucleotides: TGTGCCAGCTCACCACCGGCTCAGCCCCAGCATTTT. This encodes CASSPPAQPQHF.